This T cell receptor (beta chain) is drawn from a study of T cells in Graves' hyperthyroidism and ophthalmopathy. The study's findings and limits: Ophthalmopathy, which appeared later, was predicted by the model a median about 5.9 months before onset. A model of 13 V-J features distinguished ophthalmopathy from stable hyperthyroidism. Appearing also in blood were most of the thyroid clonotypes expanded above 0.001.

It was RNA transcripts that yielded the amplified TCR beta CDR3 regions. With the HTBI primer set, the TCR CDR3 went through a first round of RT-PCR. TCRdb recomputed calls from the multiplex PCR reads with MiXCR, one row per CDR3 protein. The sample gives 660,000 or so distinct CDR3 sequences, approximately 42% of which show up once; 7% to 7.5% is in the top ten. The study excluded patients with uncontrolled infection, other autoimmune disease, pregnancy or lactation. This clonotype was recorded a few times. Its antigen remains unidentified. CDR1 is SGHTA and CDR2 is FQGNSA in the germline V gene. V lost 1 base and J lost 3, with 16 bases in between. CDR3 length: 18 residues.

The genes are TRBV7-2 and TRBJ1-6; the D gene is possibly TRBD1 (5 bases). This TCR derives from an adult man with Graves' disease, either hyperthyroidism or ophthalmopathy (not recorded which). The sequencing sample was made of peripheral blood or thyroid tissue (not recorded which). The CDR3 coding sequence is TGTGCCAGCAGCTTAGAAGGGGCCAGGCATCTCTATAATTCACCCCTCCACTTT. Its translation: CASSLEGARHLYNSPLHF.